This T cell receptor (beta chain) was identified during a study of regulatory T cells in long-lasting Graves disease. The sample's time point: newly diagnosed GD, antithyroid drugs for less than 3 months. Preparation of the TCR library used RNA extracted from PBMCs. HTBI primers from iRepertoire and Arm-PCR of CDR3 regions yielded the TCR beta libraries. TCRdb reprocessed the multiplex PCR reads via MiXCR and lists one record per CDR3 protein. The sample holds about 470,000 distinct CDR3 sequences; 14% to 15% are singletons and the top ten take over 15%. Ten or more counts support this clonotype. The antigen is not known. The V gene end was trimmed by 2 bases and the J gene end by 12 bases; junction bases not matched to a gene: 5. Germline assignment: CDR1 MDHEN and CDR2 SYDVKM. This CDR3 contains 15 residues. Notes on the study in general: Samples came from peripheral blood alone, without thyroid tissue. A greater number of public clonotypes (2,741) was shared by persistent patients than by new patients (roughly 880).

Another study also made use of these data, one on T cells in Graves' hyperthyroidism and ophthalmopathy. That study reports: Carried out on the TCR CDR3, a first-round RT-PCR used the HTBI primer set.

The receptor's source is a woman aged 30 to 39 with Graves disease. The specimen comprised peripheral blood mononuclear cells (PBMCs), sampled at new diagnosis, from a patient treated with antithyroid drugs. The chain combines TRBV28 with TRBJ2-3; TRBD2 aligns across 16 bases. CDR3 residues: CASSLRGLAGGAQYF. The CDR3 DNA sequence: TGTGCCAGCAGTTTACGGGGACTAGCGGGAGGGGCACAGTATTTT.